Below are 7 T cell receptor beta chains sequenced from a single sample in a study of vaccination and CD4 T cells after COVID-19. Treatment of the sample: approximately 9-day PBMC culture with coronavirus spike peptide pools or control peptides (ViraFEST assay). No antigen has been assigned to these receptors. The Oncomine TCR Beta short-read assay was applied to DNA of cultured CD4+ T cells. TCRdb ran MiXCR on the PCR reads and lists one entry per CDR3 protein. The profile shows more than 12,000 distinct CDR3 sequences, 30% of them singletons. Sequencing used cultured CD4+ T cells from blood. All receptors derive from a human donor with COVID-19.

V is TRBV20-1 and J is TRBJ1-4; a possible D gene is TRBD1 (5 bases). V lost 0 bases, J lost 2 bases, and 10 bases lay in between. CDR3 length: 15 residues. Germline V gene data show CDR1 as DFQATT and CDR2 as SNEGSKA (reference sequence). CDR3 in amino acids: CSARDLGATNEKLFF. In nucleotides, the CDR3 is TGCAGTGCTAGAGATCTCGGGGCGACTAATGAAAAACTGTTTTTT.

The chain couples TRBV11-3 to TRBJ2-2; possible D gene TRBD2, 7 bases. The germline V gene encodes CDR1 SGHNT and CDR2 YENEEA. This CDR3 is 15 amino acids long. Trimming stripped 5 bases from V and 6 bases from J, with 16 bases between. The CDR3 protein is CASSPGGRGAGELFF. DNA for the CDR3: TGTGCCAGCAGCCCGGGGGGCAGGGGTGCCGGGGAGCTGTTTTTT.

The chain links TRBV30 to TRBJ1-1; the D gene is possibly TRBD1 (5 bases). Germline lookup yields CDR1 GTSNPN and CDR2 SVGIG (reference sequence). With 4 bases removed from V and 2 bases from J, the gap between germline ends came to 11 bases. The CDR3 consists of 13 residues. The DNA of the CDR3 is TGTGCCTGGAAGCCGGGGGTTAACACTGAAGCTTTCTTT. Its protein is CAWKPGVNTEAFF.

The V gene is TRBV18, the J gene TRBJ1-5; D call uncertain. Trimming pared 3 bases from V and 4 bases from J, leaving 10 bases between. This CDR3 region has 14 residues. Germline loops: CDR1 KGHSH, CDR2 LQKENI. Here the CDR3 DNA reads TGTGCCAGCTCACCGTCAGGAGCTAATCAGCCCCAGCATTTT. Translated: CASSPSGANQPQHF.

In this sample, this clonotype turned up a few times. This chain connects TRBV24-1 to TRBJ1-1; D is ambiguous. V lost 4 bases to trimming and J lost 9 bases, with 2 bases between them. The CDR3 runs to 9 residues. CDR1 and CDR2 (germline): KGHDR, SFDVKD. The chain's CDR3 is CATSEQAFF. The CDR3, as DNA: TGTGCCACCAGTGAACAAGCTTTCTTT.

This chain links TRBV20-1 with TRBJ2-3; 12 bases are a match to TRBD1. This CDR3 is built from 16 residues. V lost 4 bases to trimming and J lost 6 bases; unmatched junction nucleotides: 11. Germline V gives CDR1 DFQATT, CDR2 SNEGSKA (reference sequence). The CDR3 loop is CSAIELGTGGSDTQYF. The DNA of the CDR3 is TGCAGTGCTATCGAACTCGGGACAGGGGGCAGCGATACGCAGTATTTT.

This rearrangement joins TRBV6-1 to TRBJ1-2, with 10 bases aligning to TRBD1. CDR1 MNHNS and CDR2 SASEGT come from the germline V gene. V lost 9 bases, J lost 5 bases, and 12 bases stayed unmatched. The CDR3 loop spans 15 amino acids. The CDR3 bases are TGTGCCAGGGACACGGACAGGGGGAAACCATATGGCTACACCTTC. Its translation: CARDTDRGKPYGYTF.